The rows below give T cell receptor beta chains drawn from one sample of a study of T cells in Graves' hyperthyroidism and ophthalmopathy. MiXCR, applied by TCRdb to the multiplex PCR reads, yields one record per CDR3 protein. The data hold under 350,000 distinct CDR3 sequences, with approximately 15% observed a single time. The source material was blood. The receptors shown here come from a woman aged 55-69 years with Graves' ophthalmopathy. Each CDR3 is given with its conserved first and last residue. Fields, in order: clone size, J gene, D gene, V gene, CDR3 DNA, CDR3 protein. A D gene is named only where the DNA matches it firmly. Clone size is given for some rows only: seen once, a few or many times, or a class if the clone is expanded.

clone_size: many
j_call: TRBJ2-1
d_call: -
v_call: TRBV11-3
cdr3_nt: TGTGCCAGCAGCTTTAGTGGGCGGGGCGCGAATGAGCAGTTCTTC
cdr3_aa: CASSFSGRGANEQFF

clone_size: many
j_call: TRBJ1-6
d_call: -
v_call: TRBV5-1
cdr3_nt: TGCGCCAGCAGCTTGGCCCAGGTGGCGGGGTCACCCCTCCACTTT
cdr3_aa: CASSLAQVAGSPLHF

clone_size: -
j_call: TRBJ2-5
d_call: TRBD2
v_call: TRBV6-1
cdr3_nt: TGTGCCAGCAGTCCCGACCTAGCGGGGACACGGGAGACCCAGTACTTC
cdr3_aa: CASSPDLAGTRETQYF

clone_size: -
j_call: TRBJ2-1
d_call: -
v_call: TRBV28
cdr3_nt: TGTGCCAGCCGTTACCTTAGCGAGCAGTTCTTC
cdr3_aa: CASRYLSEQFF

clone_size: few
j_call: TRBJ1-2
d_call: TRBD1
v_call: TRBV6-2/TRBV6-3
cdr3_nt: TGTGCCAGCACCCCCCTGGACAGGGGGTTCCGAGCTAACTATGGCTACACCTTC
cdr3_aa: CASTPLDRGFRANYGYTF

clone_size: few
j_call: TRBJ1-5
d_call: -
v_call: TRBV9
cdr3_nt: TGTGCCAGCAGCGTCAGAGGGGATAGCAATCAGCCCCAGCATTTT
cdr3_aa: CASSVRGDSNQPQHF

clone_size: few
j_call: TRBJ2-2
d_call: -
v_call: TRBV14
cdr3_nt: TGTGCCAGCAGCTCCCTCCCCCGCTACCCCGCGAACACCGGGGAGCTGTTTTTT
cdr3_aa: CASSSLPRYPANTGELFF

clone_size: many
j_call: TRBJ2-1
d_call: TRBD2
v_call: TRBV12-3/TRBV12-4
cdr3_nt: TGTGCCAGCCTTCGGACTAGCATCCTCTCCAATGAGCAGTTCTTC
cdr3_aa: CASLRTSILSNEQFF

clone_size: many
j_call: TRBJ2-5
d_call: -
v_call: TRBV15
cdr3_nt: TGTGCCACCAGCAGAGATCCACAGAGACAAGAGACCCAGTACTTC
cdr3_aa: CATSRDPQRQETQYF

clone_size: many
j_call: TRBJ2-5
d_call: -
v_call: TRBV28
cdr3_nt: TGTGCCAGCAGTGTTCACAGGGGACTGGAGACCCAGTACTTC
cdr3_aa: CASSVHRGLETQYF

clone_size: few
j_call: TRBJ1-2
d_call: -
v_call: TRBV5-8
cdr3_nt: TGTGCCAGCAGCCGGGGGAGTAAGGGGTCCTATGGCTACACCTTC
cdr3_aa: CASSRGSKGSYGYTF

clone_size: -
j_call: TRBJ2-7
d_call: TRBD1
v_call: TRBV19
cdr3_nt: TGTGCCAGTAGTCTCCGACAGGGGGTCTACGAGCAGTACTTC
cdr3_aa: CASSLRQGVYEQYF

clone_size: -
j_call: TRBJ2-7
d_call: TRBD1
v_call: TRBV10-3
cdr3_nt: TGTGCCATCAGGGCAGGGGGAATCAACGAGCAGTACTTC
cdr3_aa: CAIRAGGINEQYF

clone_size: many
j_call: TRBJ1-1
d_call: -
v_call: TRBV5-1
cdr3_nt: TGCGCCAGCAGCTTGGATGGGGGCGTGAACACTGAAGCTTTCTTT
cdr3_aa: CASSLDGGVNTEAFF

clone_size: many
j_call: TRBJ1-1
d_call: -
v_call: TRBV3-1
cdr3_nt: TGTGCCAGCAGCCGGAGGGGGGCGGGATTCGTAGGTACTGAAGCTTTCTTT
cdr3_aa: CASSRRGAGFVGTEAFF

clone_size: -
j_call: TRBJ1-2
d_call: -
v_call: TRBV14
cdr3_nt: TGTGCCAGCAGCCAAGATCTTGGACCTCCGAGACTGATCTATGGCTACACCTTC
cdr3_aa: CASSQDLGPPRLIYGYTF

clone_size: many
j_call: TRBJ1-2
d_call: TRBD1
v_call: TRBV13
cdr3_nt: TGTGCCAGCAGCTCCGGGACAGGGAACTATGGCTACACCTTC
cdr3_aa: CASSSGTGNYGYTF

clone_size: many
j_call: TRBJ2-7
d_call: TRBD1
v_call: TRBV7-9
cdr3_nt: TGTGCCAGCAGCTTGCAGGGGGCGAGGGAGCAGTACTTC
cdr3_aa: CASSLQGAREQYF

clone_size: few
j_call: TRBJ2-6
d_call: TRBD1
v_call: TRBV6-1
cdr3_nt: TGTGCCAGCAGTCCCCGGGACAGAACCGACTCTGGGGCCAACGTCCTGACTTTC
cdr3_aa: CASSPRDRTDSGANVLTF

clone_size: once
j_call: TRBJ1-2
d_call: TRBD1
v_call: TRBV5-5
cdr3_nt: TGTGCCAGCAGCTTAATGTCGCTTCAGGGGGACTATGGCTACACCTTC
cdr3_aa: CASSLMSLQGDYGYTF

clone_size: many
j_call: TRBJ2-2
d_call: -
v_call: TRBV28
cdr3_nt: TGTGCCAGCAGTCAACCGGGACGGGGAAACACCGGGGAGCTGTTTTTT
cdr3_aa: CASSQPGRGNTGELFF

clone_size: many
j_call: TRBJ2-5
d_call: TRBD1
v_call: TRBV12-3/TRBV12-4
cdr3_nt: TGTGCCAGCAGCCCAGGGACAGGGGGGCGGGAGACCCAGTACTTC
cdr3_aa: CASSPGTGGRETQYF

clone_size: few
j_call: TRBJ2-4
d_call: TRBD2
v_call: TRBV6-2/TRBV6-3
cdr3_nt: TGTGCCAGCTCCCCCGGCGGGGGGAGGGACAAAAACATTCAGTACTTC
cdr3_aa: CASSPGGGRDKNIQYF

clone_size: many
j_call: TRBJ1-5
d_call: -
v_call: TRBV7-2
cdr3_nt: TGTGCCAGCAGCCAAGGACCTTTGGGGGGGCCCCAGCATTTT
cdr3_aa: CASSQGPLGGPQHF

clone_size: -
j_call: TRBJ1-5
d_call: -
v_call: TRBV7-9
cdr3_nt: TGTGCCAGCAGCTTAGGAGGGGGAGGCAATCAGCCCCAGCATTTT
cdr3_aa: CASSLGGGGNQPQHF

clone_size: many
j_call: TRBJ2-3
d_call: TRBD2
v_call: TRBV20-1
cdr3_nt: TGCAGTGCCCTATCGCGGACTAGCTGGGGCACAGATACGCAGTATTTT
cdr3_aa: CSALSRTSWGTDTQYF

clone_size: many
j_call: TRBJ1-2
d_call: TRBD1
v_call: TRBV7-2
cdr3_nt: TGTGCCAGCAGCTCCGGGACAGGGAGACACTATGGCTACACCTTC
cdr3_aa: CASSSGTGRHYGYTF

clone_size: many
j_call: TRBJ2-1
d_call: TRBD2
v_call: TRBV20-1
cdr3_nt: TGCAGTGCTCCAGGACTAGCGGGAGGGCCAATCAATGAGCAGTTCTTC
cdr3_aa: CSAPGLAGGPINEQFF

clone_size: few
j_call: TRBJ1-6
d_call: -
v_call: TRBV7-6
cdr3_nt: TGTGCCAGCAGCTTAGCTGCTTCCCCCAATTCACCCCTCCACTTT
cdr3_aa: CASSLAASPNSPLHF

clone_size: many
j_call: TRBJ2-1
d_call: -
v_call: TRBV5-1
cdr3_nt: TGCGCCAGCAGCTTGGAGGCGGTGAGCTCCTACAATGAGCAGTTCTTC
cdr3_aa: CASSLEAVSSYNEQFF

clone_size: many
j_call: TRBJ1-6
d_call: -
v_call: TRBV3-1
cdr3_nt: TGTGCCAGCAGCCAGGGCTCTCCCCTCCACTTT
cdr3_aa: CASSQGSPLHF

clone_size: many
j_call: TRBJ2-1
d_call: TRBD2
v_call: TRBV30
cdr3_nt: TGTGCCTGGACTGATAGCGGGAGGGACCAGTTCTTC
cdr3_aa: CAWTDSGRDQFF

clone_size: many
j_call: TRBJ1-6
d_call: -
v_call: TRBV27
cdr3_nt: TGTGCCACCAGGGCAAACTGGGGGAATTCACCCCTCCACTTT
cdr3_aa: CATRANWGNSPLHF

clone_size: few
j_call: TRBJ2-7
d_call: -
v_call: TRBV7-2
cdr3_nt: TGTGCCCGCAGCTTAGCGGGACAGGTTTACGAGCAGTACTTC
cdr3_aa: CARSLAGQVYEQYF

clone_size: -
j_call: TRBJ2-3
d_call: -
v_call: TRBV30
cdr3_nt: TGTGCCTGGAGTGTGGGGGTTGGCACAGATACGCAGTATTTT
cdr3_aa: CAWSVGVGTDTQYF

clone_size: many
j_call: TRBJ1-2
d_call: -
v_call: TRBV7-2
cdr3_nt: TGTGCCAGCAGCCTAAGACAGTATGGCTACACCTTC
cdr3_aa: CASSLRQYGYTF

clone_size: many
j_call: TRBJ2-7
d_call: TRBD1
v_call: TRBV18
cdr3_nt: TGTGCCAGCTCACCAGCCTCAGGGGGCACCTACGAGCAGTACTTC
cdr3_aa: CASSPASGGTYEQYF

clone_size: many
j_call: TRBJ2-5
d_call: -
v_call: TRBV7-2
cdr3_nt: TGTGCCAGCAGCTTAAGGTGGGCTAGCACAGAGACCCAGTACTTC
cdr3_aa: CASSLRWASTETQYF

clone_size: -
j_call: TRBJ2-3
d_call: TRBD2
v_call: TRBV27
cdr3_nt: TGTGCCAGCTCCCCCACCGACCTAGCGGGAGGGCTCACAGATACGCAGTATTTT
cdr3_aa: CASSPTDLAGGLTDTQYF

clone_size: many
j_call: TRBJ2-1
d_call: -
v_call: TRBV3-1
cdr3_nt: TGTGCCAGCAGCCAAGCCAGTAGCTCCTACAATGAGCAGTTCTTC
cdr3_aa: CASSQASSSYNEQFF

clone_size: -
j_call: TRBJ2-4
d_call: -
v_call: TRBV27
cdr3_nt: TGTGCCAGCAGTTGGACACGGAAAAACATTCAGTACTTC
cdr3_aa: CASSWTRKNIQYF

clone_size: -
j_call: TRBJ2-7
d_call: TRBD2
v_call: TRBV12-3/TRBV12-4
cdr3_nt: TGTGCCAGCAGACCACGGGACTACTCCTACGAGCAGTACTTC
cdr3_aa: CASRPRDYSYEQYF

clone_size: -
j_call: TRBJ2-3
d_call: -
v_call: TRBV5-1
cdr3_nt: TGCGCCAGCAGCTTTAGGGGAGCAGATACGCAGTATTTT
cdr3_aa: CASSFRGADTQYF

clone_size: many
j_call: TRBJ2-1
d_call: TRBD1
v_call: TRBV24-1
cdr3_nt: TGTGCCACCAGTGACCACCGGACAGGGAACAATGAGCAGTTCTTC
cdr3_aa: CATSDHRTGNNEQFF

clone_size: once
j_call: TRBJ2-5
d_call: -
v_call: TRBV5-1
cdr3_nt: TGCGCCAGCAGCTCGGGCAATTCTCAAGAGACCCAGTACTTC
cdr3_aa: CASSSGNSQETQYF

clone_size: few
j_call: TRBJ2-5
d_call: TRBD1
v_call: TRBV18
cdr3_nt: TGTGCCAGTCTCCGGGACAGGGGACAAGAGACCCAGTACTTC
cdr3_aa: CASLRDRGQETQYF

clone_size: -
j_call: TRBJ1-2
d_call: -
v_call: TRBV7-9
cdr3_nt: TGTGCCAGCAGCCCCTGGGGGGGCGCGGATGGTGGCTACACCTTC
cdr3_aa: CASSPWGGADGGYTF

clone_size: many
j_call: TRBJ2-3
d_call: -
v_call: TRBV20-1
cdr3_nt: TGCAGTGCTAGTAGGCAGGGATCCACAGATACGCAGTATTTT
cdr3_aa: CSASRQGSTDTQYF